This passage covers 14 T cell receptor beta chains from one sample sequenced in a study of CD8 T cells in ankylosing spondylitis. TCRdb re-called the 5' RACE reads through MiXCR, storing one row per CDR3 protein. The table lists about 160,000 distinct CDR3 sequences, 15% to 20% of them singletons. Sample: blood, either unsorted or a sorted T cell fraction (not recorded which). These receptors all come from a male donor with ankylosing spondylitis or in good health (not recorded which).

In its sample, this clonotype was seen many times. CDR3 residues: CASSLEALNTEAFF. The CDR3 DNA reads TGCGCCAGCAGCTTGGAGGCGTTGAACACTGAAGCTTTCTTT. The rearrangement joins TRBV5-1 to TRBJ1-1; no definite D call. Germline V gene lookup returns CDR1 SGHRS and CDR2 YFSETQ. The CDR3 spans 14 residues. Trimming stripped 0 bases from V and 0 bases from J, with 6 bases between.

This clonotype was counted between two and nine times. The V and J genes are TRBV28 and TRBJ1-1; 8 bases are a match to TRBD1. This CDR3 has 14 residues. CDR1 is MDHEN, CDR2 SYDVKM, per germline. The V segment lost 5 bases and the J segment 6 bases; nucleotides outside the gene matches: 8. CDR3 protein: CASSPNGRGPEAFF. The CDR3 region has the DNA TGTGCCAGCAGTCCCAACGGCAGGGGGCCTGAAGCTTTCTTT. Based on the CDR3 plus reference TRBV28 and TRBJ1-1, the full variable domain is DVKVTQSSRYLVKRTGEKVFLECVQDMDHENMFWYRQDPGLGLRLIYFSYDVKMKEKGDIPEGYSVSREKKERFSLILESASTNQTSMYLCASSPNGRGPEAFFGQGTRLTVV.

The V and J genes are TRBV5-1 and TRBJ2-7; D may be TRBD2 (5 bases). Trimming stripped 3 bases from V and 2 bases from J, with 12 bases between. The CDR3 spans 14 residues. CDR1 and CDR2 from the germline V gene are SGHRS and YFSETQ. The CDR3 region has the DNA TGCGCCAGCAGCTCGGGGAACGAACCCTACGAGCAGTACTTC. The encoded protein is CASSSGNEPYEQYF.

The chain combines TRBV20-1 with TRBJ2-3; D may be TRBD1 (5 bases). CDR1 is DFQATT, CDR2 SNEGSKA, per germline (reference sequence). CDR3 length equals 15 residues. V shed 1 base and J shed 4 bases, with 15 bases lying between them. CDR3 nucleotide sequence: TGCAGTGCTAGAGCCCCCAACGTCAGGGCAGATACGCAGTATTTT. Amino acid sequence: CSARAPNVRADTQYF.

This clonotype turned up a few times. The V call is TRBV20-1, the J call TRBJ2-3; TRBD1 matches at 7 bases. The J segment lost 1 base and the V segment lost 5 bases, leaving 9 bases of the junction unmatched. The CDR3 covers 15 residues. Germline values: CDR1 DFQATT, CDR2 SNEGSKA (reference sequence). DNA for the CDR3: TGCAGTGCTTCTTTAGGGGGCGGACGCACAGATACGCAGTATTTT. This sequence encodes CSASLGGGRTDTQYF.

The V gene is TRBV12-3 or TRBV12-4, the J gene TRBJ2-6; 10 nucleotides align to TRBD1. The CDR3 covers 20 residues. J lost 0 bases, V lost 5 bases, and 13 bases had no gene match. The CDR3 spells CASSNYRQGARFSGANVLTF. The CDR3 DNA reads TGTGCCAGCAGTAACTACCGACAGGGGGCGAGGTTCTCTGGGGCCAACGTCCTGACTTTC.

CDR3 protein: CASSFRLLGEGLYEQYF. The CDR3 region has the DNA TGTGCCAGCAGTTTCCGATTGCTCGGGGAGGGCCTCTACGAGCAGTACTTC. V and J are TRBV27 and TRBJ2-7; TRBD2 matches at 7 bases. The CDR3 runs to 17 residues. Trimming at V came to 3 bases and at J to 3 bases, leaving 14 bases not matched to a gene. The germline V gene has CDR1 MNHEY and CDR2 SMNVEV (reference sequence).

This clonotype occurred a few times. For the CDR3, the DNA is TGTGCCAGCAGGTCGACGGGACAGATCACAGATACGCAGTATTTT. Translation gives CASRSTGQITDTQYF. The V gene is TRBV6-5, the J gene TRBJ2-3; 7 positions match TRBD1. The junction had 8 bases not matched to a gene; V was cut back by 6 bases and J by 2 bases. CDR3 length: 15 residues. Germline-derived CDR1 and CDR2 are MNHEY and SVGAGI.

The CDR3 sequence is CASNAPGHIYNEQFF. In DNA, the CDR3 is TGTGCCAGTAATGCCCCGGGACATATCTACAATGAGCAGTTCTTC. The chain employs TRBV19 and TRBJ2-1, with D tentatively TRBD1 (6 bases). V dropped 7 bases and J dropped 3 bases, with 16 bases sitting between them. Germline CDR1 reads LNHDA; CDR2 reads SQIVND (reference sequence). The CDR3 loop spans 15 amino acids.

This clonotype was found a few times. This chain connects TRBV18 to TRBJ2-5, with 8 nucleotides matching TRBD1. This CDR3 spans 16 amino acids. The V gene end was trimmed by 3 bases and the J gene end by 0 bases; junction bases not matched to a gene: 6. The germline V gene has CDR1 KGHSH and CDR2 LQKENI. The CDR3 sequence: CASSPSPDRDQETQYF. CDR3 bases: TGTGCCAGCTCACCCTCTCCGGACAGGGACCAAGAGACCCAGTACTTC.

This clonotype was seen a few times. The chain uses TRBV20-1 and TRBJ1-1; 11 bases fit TRBD1. CDR3 size: 12 residues. V was clipped by 8 bases and J by 9 bases; unmatched bases: 8. Germline values: CDR1 DFQATT, CDR2 SNEGSKA (reference sequence). DNA for the CDR3: TGCAGTATAAGGACAGGGGGCGGTCAAGCTTTCTTT. This sequence encodes CSIRTGGGQAFF.

The chain couples TRBV27 to TRBJ2-2; 13 nucleotides line up with TRBD2. The germline gives CDR1 MNHEY, CDR2 SMNVEV (reference sequence). The CDR3 consists of 15 residues. The V and J ends lost 7 bases and 6 bases, in that order; junction bases with no gene match: 5. CDR3 in amino acids: CASNGLAGVAGELFF. CDR3 bases: TGTGCCAGCAATGGACTAGCGGGAGTAGCCGGGGAGCTGTTTTTT.

This clonotype has just a few counts. The chain recombines TRBV7-9 with TRBJ1-5; perhaps TRBD1 as D (5 bases). The CDR3 spans 15 residues. Trimming cost V 4 bases and J 5 bases, with 15 bases left between them. CDR1 and CDR2 (germline): SEHNR, FQNEAQ (reference sequence). This CDR3 reads CASSSDTRLDQPQHF. Here the CDR3 DNA reads TGTGCCAGCAGCTCGGACACGCGATTAGATCAGCCCCAGCATTTT.

V and J are TRBV5-1 and TRBJ2-7; D uncertain. Germline loops: CDR1 SGHRS, CDR2 YFSETQ. This CDR3 comprises 14 residues. The V end was cut by 3 bases, the J end by 2 bases, with 12 bases between. Written as DNA, the CDR3 is TGCGCCAGCAGCTCCTACGGAGCCCCCTACGAGCAGTACTTC. Translated, it gives CASSSYGAPYEQYF.